This T cell receptor (beta chain) was recorded in a study of blood T cell repertoires in COVID-19. Study overall: Nucleic acid was either cDNA or gDNA, and it came from T cells, B-cell-depleted T cells, or PBMCs.

After removal of 4 bases from V and 9 bases from J, the junction contained 13 bases not matched to a gene. This CDR3 is built from 15 residues. Per the germline V gene, CDR1 is SGDLS and CDR2 is YYNGEE. Clones were sequenced by immunoSEQ multiplex PCR, and TCRdb holds only the in-frame ones, with some missing. The sample gives about 180,000 clones, approximately 87% of which show up once; around 20% is in the top ten. The sample taken for sequencing was peripheral blood. The TCR was taken from an older man with active or convalescent COVID-19. This chain joins TRBV9 and TRBJ2-1, with TRBD1 identical over 7 bases. CDR3 residues: CASSSRDSPPGEQFF. CDR3 in DNA: TGTGCCAGCAGCTCCCGGGACAGTCCCCCGGGTGAGCAGTTCTTC.